This entry describes one TCR beta chain. There is no known antigen for this receptor. The record has no base qualities; no much larger clone is one base away. From its cysteine to its phenylalanine, the CDR3 spans 14 amino acids. The kept DNA is CDR3 alone, 42 bases in frame from the first base. The germline V gene gives CDR1 as MGHRA and CDR2 as YSYEKL. V loses 3 bases, J loses 5 bases, and the germline ends lie 12 bases apart. This entry is derived from a study of blood T cell repertoires in COVID-19 (dated by TCRdb to the early 2020s). With regard to the full study: Samples from collaborators originated in the United States, Italy and Spain and spanned both the acute and convalescent phases of COVID-19. The repertoires were released in a freely available public database meant as a resource for research on the immune response to SARS-CoV-2. The dataset comprised deeply sampled blood TCRbeta repertoires from subjects exposed to, actively infected with, or recovered from COVID-19. The prospective study material was composed of cDNA or gDNA derived from T cells, B-cell-depleted T cells, or PBMCs. The samples were drawn from the first 160 participants of the ongoing ImmuneRACE study and from 950 to 1,500 subjects provided by 6 global collaborators. Where available, HLA class I and class II types were taken from metadata supplied by the sample provider and were not determined by assay-based typing. Nearly every sample came with metadata listing a de-identified subject ID, COVID-19 status, age in years and sex.

TCRbeta CDR3 regions were amplified from genomic DNA using the immunoSEQ Assay, a bias-controlled multiplex PCR. The authors' pipeline ran thus. Nucleated cell counts per sample were estimated from amplification of reference gene primers within the assay. To quantify the absolute abundance of each unique TCRbeta CDR3 rearrangement, sequence reads were collapsed and filtered. Productive Simpson clonality was computed per sample as the square root of Simpson's diversity index over productive rearrangements. The table comes from immuneACCESS by way of TCRdb, which keeps in-frame sequences with V and J called. Part of the clones is missing from these tables; in studies checked, under half for an unresolved V gene and the rest for unknown reasons. V and J calls plus clone size are reproduced from that table; the DNA served to infer D and trimming. The sample table holds around 85,000 clones, of which about 89% were seen once. 1% to 1.5% of the sample rests with the top ten.

In the prospective study, participants were about 18 to 95 years old, resided in fewer than 25 geographic areas of the United States, and were enrolled through a virtual design. In the prospective study, participants were assigned to cohorts based on the clinical history participants reported in a screening survey and a study questionnaire. In the prospective study, whole blood, serum and a nasopharyngeal or oropharyngeal swab were collected from each participant by mobile phlebotomists. Over a roughly 2-month period, participants in the prospective study had the option of providing additional blood draws and questionnaires. Before DNA extraction, blood samples from the prospective study were shipped at room temperature or frozen. Paper-wide results and their limitations: The amount of clinical and demographic metadata varied by source and participant and was provided uncurated.

The sequenced material came from PBMCs or T cells enriched from blood (not recorded which). This receptor was obtained from a woman between 45 and 65 years old with acute COVID-19. The chain is made from TRBV4-1 and TRBJ2-3; a tentative D call is TRBD2 (7 bases match). Read as DNA, the sequence is TGCGCCAGCAGCCAGCTGGGGGGGCAAGATACGCAGTATTTT. The encoded protein is CASSQLGGQDTQYF.